This T cell receptor (beta chain) was sequenced for a study of beta chain features in type 1 diabetes. Heparinised blood was drawn once per donor, averaging approximately 100 mL. Post-sort purity exceeded 95% for all sorted populations. Expressed TCRB transcripts were sequenced because the entire RNA isolate underwent reverse transcription. This table comes from immunoSEQ multiplex PCR, and its TCRdb copy is limited to in-frame clones, with some not included. In the table there are under 20,000 clones, less than 45% of which are singletons. Germline V gene data show CDR1 as LNHDA and CDR2 as SQIVND (reference sequence). V lost 6 bases to trimming and J lost 5 bases, with 16 bases between them. This CDR3 comprises 14 residues. This clone has just one count.

The chain links TRBV19 to TRBJ2-5; maybe TRBD2 (6 bases). Sequencing was done on a sample of stem cell memory CD4+ T cells from blood. This sequence was found in a woman aged 40 to 50 in good health. CDR3 protein: CASSPTRAGETQYF. The CDR3 DNA reads as TGTGCCAGTAGCCCAACTCGGGCGGGGGAGACCCAGTACTTC.